One sample yielded the 21 T cell receptor beta chains listed below, sequenced in a study of T cell responses to AZD1222 COVID-19 vaccine. Clones were read by immunoSEQ multiplex PCR, and TCRdb kept only the in-frame ones, dropping some. The table has approximately 190,000 clones, approximately 91% seen once. This specimen consisted of peripheral blood, obtained on day 0 of AZD1222 vaccination. The receptors here all came from an adult in good health.

This clone was seen a single time. The chain couples TRBV11-2 to TRBJ1-2; D ambiguous. The germline CDR1 and CDR2 sequences are SGHAT and FQNNGV. V lost 5 bases, J lost 5 bases, and 9 bases lay in between. CDR3 length: 12 amino acids. CDR3 region: CASSAPGYGYTF. CDR3 sequence (DNA): TGTGCCAGCAGCGCGCCTGGGTATGGCTACACCTTC.

The chain has TRBV5-1 and TRBJ1-1; TRBD1 agrees at 7 bases. Losses at the gene ends were 2 bases for V and 2 bases for J; bases not matched to a gene: 6. This CDR3 is built from 15 residues. Germline-derived CDR1 and CDR2 are SGHRS and YFSETQ. The CDR3 DNA is TGCGCCAGCAGCTTAGGGGGCTCCAGAAACACTGAAGCTTTCTTT. Amino acid sequence: CASSLGGSRNTEAFF.

The V and J genes are TRBV10-3 and TRBJ2-7; D unclear. The CDR3 consists of 11 residues. The ends were cut back, 6 bases at V and 2 bases at J, with 5 bases in the middle. Germline CDR1 reads ENHRY; CDR2 reads SYGVKD. The CDR3 nucleotides are TGTGCCATCAGCAGCGCCTACGAGCAGTACTTC. Translated: CAISSAYEQYF.

The rearrangement uses TRBV24-1 and TRBJ1-5, with 7 bases aligning to TRBD1. With V trimmed by 11 bases and J by 0 bases, 15 bases remained unmatched. The CDR3 runs 17 residues. Germline lookup yields CDR1 KGHDR and CDR2 SFDVKD. The CDR3 bases are TGTGCCAGGACGCTAAAACAGGGGTCGCTTAGCAATCAGCCCCAGCATTTT. Amino acid sequence: CARTLKQGSLSNQPQHF.

The chain employs TRBV2 and TRBJ1-4; TRBD1 matches 8 bases. Germline CDR1 SNHLY, CDR2 FYNNEI. The junction had 14 bases not matched to a gene; V was cut back by 6 bases and J by 8 bases. CDR3 length: 16 amino acids. The CDR3 reads CASRDRTGTVREKLFF. The CDR3 nucleotides are TGTGCCAGCAGGGACCGGACAGGGACTGTACGAGAAAAACTGTTTTTT. Using reference TRBV2 and TRBJ1-4 for the parts outside the CDR3, the full variable domain is EPEVTQTPSHQVTQMGQEVILRCVPISNHLYFYWYRQILGQKVEFLVSFYNNEISEKSEIFDDQFSVERPDGSNFTLKIRSTKLEDSAMYFCASRDRTGTVREKLFFGSGTQLSVL.

The genes are TRBV10-2 and TRBJ1-6; a weak D match, TRBD1 (5 bases). V lost 8 bases to trimming and J lost 5 bases, with 10 bases between them. Germline V gene data show CDR1 as WSHSY and CDR2 as SAAADI. The length of the CDR3 is 13 residues. This CDR3 is CASAGPDNSPLHF. CDR3 nucleotide sequence: TGCGCCAGCGCAGGGCCGGATAATTCACCCCTCCACTTT.

The rearrangement links TRBV18 to TRBJ1-3; 7 nucleotides agree with TRBD1. J lost 1 base, V lost 3 bases, and 9 bases had no gene match. Germline V CDR1 and CDR2: KGHSH, LQKENI. The CDR3 loop spans 17 amino acids. CDR3 bases: TGTGCCAGCTCACCGGTCGGGGACAGTCGTTCTGGAAACACCATATATTTT. As protein: CASSPVGDSRSGNTIYF.

V and J are TRBV5-5 and TRBJ1-2, with TRBD1 matching 7 bases. CDR3 size: 16 residues. Germline assignment: CDR1 SGHKS and CDR2 YYEKEE (reference sequence). The J segment lost 7 bases and the V segment lost 1 base, leaving 13 bases of the junction unmatched. CDR3 in amino acids: CASSLRREGGVSGYTF. The DNA of the CDR3 is TGTGCCAGCAGCTTGAGAAGGGAAGGGGGCGTCTCTGGCTACACCTTC.

This chain uses TRBV19 with TRBJ1-2; D remains unclear. Trimming took off 6 bases at V and 8 bases at J, with 19 bases between the two ends. Germline V gives CDR1 LNHDA, CDR2 SQIVND (reference sequence). The CDR3 consists of 14 residues. In DNA form, the CDR3 reads TGTGCCAGTAGCCCAAACAGAAACTGGAGGGGCTACACCTTC. Translated, it gives CASSPNRNWRGYTF.

V is TRBV7-8 and J is TRBJ1-3; weak D call: TRBD1 (5 bases). Germline V lookup: CDR1 SGHVS, CDR2 FQNEAQ. The CDR3 has 16 residues. The V gene lost 3 bases and the J gene lost 0 bases, with 12 bases spanning the gap. CDR3: CASSFAGPSSGNTIYF. The CDR3 region has the DNA TGTGCCAGCAGCTTCGCAGGGCCGAGCTCTGGAAACACCATATATTTT.

This rearrangement joins TRBV3-1 (or the pseudogene TRBV3-2) to TRBJ1-5; D is ambiguous. The CDR3 is 15 amino acids. The germline V gene encodes CDR1 LGHDT and CDR2 YNNKEL (reference sequence). Trimming pared 1 base from V and 4 bases from J, leaving 11 bases between. CDR3 bases: TGTGCCAGCAGCCAAGGGGGAATTGAAAATCAGCCCCAGCATTTT. Protein product: CASSQGGIENQPQHF.

J is TRBJ1-2 and V is TRBV27; no firm D call. The CDR3 is made up of 14 amino acids. Germline V lookup: CDR1 MNHEY, CDR2 SMNVEV (reference sequence). Deletions cut 6 bases from V and 4 bases from J, with 15 bases between. The CDR3 here is CASSPIRHLYGYTF. The DNA for the CDR3 is TGTGCCAGCAGCCCGATTAGGCACCTCTATGGCTACACCTTC.

This sequence joins TRBV27 and TRBJ1-1, with a tentative D call TRBD1 (6 bases). Trimming left V 2 bases short and J 7 bases short, with 17 bases between. CDR1 and CDR2 from the germline V gene are MNHEY and SMNVEV (reference sequence). This CDR3 is 15 amino acids long. CDR3 loop: CASSLIFSGAGEAFF. DNA of the CDR3: TGTGCCAGCAGTTTAATTTTCTCGGGGGCGGGTGAAGCTTTCTTT.

DNA of the CDR3: TGTGCCAGCTCACCAGGGACTAGCGGGAGGTCCGTTTTTCACGAGCAGTACTTC. Translation: CASSPGTSGRSVFHEQYF. The chain couples TRBV18 to TRBJ2-7; 15 bases fit TRBD2. The V gene end was trimmed by 2 bases and the J gene end by 5 bases; junction bases not matched to a gene: 10. The CDR3 totals 18 residues. Germline V gene lookup returns CDR1 KGHSH and CDR2 LQKENI.

The chain couples TRBV28 to TRBJ2-7; D might be TRBD1 (6 bases). Trimming removed 5 bases from V and 3 bases from J, with 14 bases in between. The CDR3 is 14 residues long. CDR1 is MDHEN and CDR2 is SYDVKM in the germline V gene. CDR3 amino acids: CASSIRTESYEQYF. CDR3 DNA sequence: TGTGCCAGCAGTATCAGGACAGAGAGCTACGAGCAGTACTTC. Together with reference TRBV28 and TRBJ2-7, the CDR3 gives the full variable domain: DVKVTQSSRYLVKRTGEKVFLECVQDMDHENMFWYRQDPGLGLRLIYFSYDVKMKEKGDIPEGYSVSREKKERFSLILESASTNQTSMYLCASSIRTESYEQYFGPGTRLTVT.

This chain links TRBV6-1 with TRBJ1-4, with D hard to call. The CDR3 has 15 amino acids. Trimming cost V 1 base and J 7 bases, with 13 bases left between them. The germline V gene encodes CDR1 MNHNS and CDR2 SASEGT. CDR3 sequence reads: CASSEGTAAGEKLFF. Here the CDR3 DNA reads TGTGCCAGCAGTGAAGGGACTGCGGCTGGTGAAAAACTGTTTTTT.

The chain couples TRBV24-1 to TRBJ2-2; 14 nucleotides align to TRBD2. Germline loops: CDR1 KGHDR, CDR2 SFDVKD. J gave up 6 bases and V 3 bases, and 5 bases lay outside the gene matches. CDR3 length: 17 amino acids. CDR3 region: CATSDPGTSGSPGELFF. CDR3 DNA sequence: TGTGCCACCAGTGATCCCGGGACTAGCGGGAGTCCCGGGGAGCTGTTTTTT.

This clone was picked up a small number of times. The chain uses TRBV7-2 and TRBJ1-2; the match to TRBD1 covers 8 bases. This CDR3 spans 18 amino acids. V lost 1 base and J lost 0; bases outside the gene matches: 10. The germline V gene has CDR1 SGHTA and CDR2 FQGNSA. CDR3 region: CASSLDLGQGLANYGYTF. The CDR3 bases are TGTGCCAGCAGCTTAGACCTCGGACAGGGACTAGCTAACTATGGCTACACCTTC.

The chain carries TRBV7-2 and TRBJ1-1; D gene unclear. The CDR3 is 14 amino acids. Per the germline V gene, CDR1 is SGHTA and CDR2 is FQGNSA. Between the trimmed V and J ends, which lost 7 bases and 1 base, there was a span of 13 bases. CDR3 sequence (DNA): TGTGCCAGCACCCAACCGAGAAAGAACACTGAAGCTTTCTTT. It is translated as CASTQPRKNTEAFF.

This chain uses TRBV5-4 with TRBJ1-1; D is unclear. Germline lookup yields CDR1 SGHNT and CDR2 YYREEE (reference sequence). The CDR3 loop spans 14 amino acids. V lost 5 bases and J 3 bases, leaving 14 bases between the germline ends. CDR3 in amino acids: CASRDRNRDTEAFF. The DNA of the CDR3 is TGTGCCAGCAGAGACCGAAATCGGGACACTGAAGCTTTCTTT.

The chain links TRBV6-5 to TRBJ1-5, with D perhaps TRBD1 (6 bases). Germline values: CDR1 MNHEY, CDR2 SVGAGI. V was pared by 0 bases and J by 4 bases, with 10 bases between. The CDR3 sequence is 15 residues long. The CDR3 protein is CASSYSPDRNQPQHF. The CDR3 nucleotides are TGTGCCAGCAGTTACTCACCGGACAGAAATCAGCCCCAGCATTTT.